The rows below give T cell receptor beta chains drawn from one sample of a study of cytomegalovirus exposure and HLA in healthy donors. Clones were read by immunoSEQ multiplex PCR, and TCRdb kept only the in-frame ones, dropping some. The data hold 190,000 or so clones, with 65% to 85% observed a single time. The specimen sequenced was PBMCs. Source of these receptors: a woman aged 18-30 years in good health and CMV-seropositive. The CDR3 runs from the conserved cysteine through the conserved F or W. D genes are given only for firm matches. The size of a clone is reported for some rows only, either as once, few or many, or as a class for expanded clones.

CDR3aa,CDR3nt,v_gene,abundance,d_gene,j_gene,len
CASSVGNGNEQYF,TGTGCCAGTAGTGTCGGTAACGGGAACGAGCAGTACTTC,TRBV19,.,.,TRBJ2-7,13
CASSQDPTGHGYTF,TGCGCCAGCAGCCAAGATCCGACAGGTCATGGCTACACCTTC,TRBV4-1,.,.,TRBJ1-2,14
CASTGWGGTEAFF,TGTGCCAGCACCGGTTGGGGAGGTACTGAAGCTTTCTTT,TRBV11-2,once,.,TRBJ1-1,13
CASSAGQGGNTEAFF,TGTGCCAGCAGCGCCGGACAGGGTGGAAACACTGAAGCTTTCTTT,TRBV5-8,.,TRBD1,TRBJ1-1,15
CSARLNTEAFF,TGCAGTGCTAGATTAAACACTGAAGCTTTCTTT,TRBV20-1,.,.,TRBJ1-1,11
CASSSGLLQPQHF,TGTGCCAGCAGTTCCGGGTTACTTCAGCCCCAGCATTTT,TRBV27,.,.,TRBJ1-5,13
CASTRQVNTEAFF,TGTGCCAGCACCCGACAGGTGAACACTGAAGCTTTCTTT,TRBV18,.,.,TRBJ1-1,13
CASSLEGVFGETQYF,TGCGCCAGCAGCTTGGAGGGGGTGTTTGGCGAGACCCAGTACTTC,TRBV5-1,.,.,TRBJ2-5,15
CASSAQTGVTDTQYF,TGTGCCAGCAGCGCGCAAACAGGGGTCACAGATACGCAGTATTTT,TRBV13,.,TRBD1,TRBJ2-3,15
CASGGALDTQYF,TGTGCCAGCGGGGGGGCCTTGGATACGCAGTATTTT,TRBV6-5,.,.,TRBJ2-3,12
CASSTKRQGVADTQYF,TGTGCCAGCAGCACCAAACGACAGGGTGTGGCAGATACGCAGTATTTT,TRBV5-4,few,TRBD1,TRBJ2-3,16
CASSLGLAGGTDTQYF,TGTGCCAGCAGCCTTGGGCTAGCGGGGGGCACAGATACGCAGTATTTT,TRBV27,.,TRBD2,TRBJ2-3,16
CASSDQDRAAFF,TGTGCCAGCAGCGACCAAGACAGGGCAGCTTTCTTT,TRBV9,.,TRBD1,TRBJ1-1,12
CASSSLSQGHGYTF,TGTGCCAGCAGCTCCCTAAGCCAGGGCCATGGCTACACCTTC,TRBV5-4,.,.,TRBJ1-2,14
CASSTSGIAQETQYF,TGTGCCAGTAGCACCTCAGGGATCGCCCAAGAGACCCAGTACTTC,TRBV19,.,.,TRBJ2-5,15
CASRPAGGANSQETQYF,TGTGCCAGTAGGCCGGCAGGGGGCGCGAATAGCCAAGAGACCCAGTACTTC,TRBV19,.,TRBD1,TRBJ2-5,17
CASLGPGGSSYNEQFF,TGTGCCAGCTTAGGCCCCGGGGGTAGCTCCTACAATGAGCAGTTCTTC,TRBV11-2,.,.,TRBJ2-1,16
CATLDRTRGYTF,TGTGCCACCTTAGATCGTACCCGTGGCTACACCTTC,TRBV19,.,.,TRBJ1-2,12
CASSIPDTYQPQHF,TGTGCCAGTAGTATCCCGGACACTTATCAGCCCCAGCATTTT,TRBV19,.,.,TRBJ1-5,14
CASSRTGRETQYF,TGTGCCAGCAGTAGGACAGGGCGAGAGACCCAGTACTTC,TRBV28,.,TRBD1,TRBJ2-5,13
CASSAPTGRPYGYTF,TGTGCCAGTAGTGCACCGACTGGCCGGCCTTATGGCTACACCTTC,TRBV19,.,.,TRBJ1-2,15
CASSIIGQAGHTGELFF,TGTGCCAGTAGTATAATCGGACAGGCTGGTCACACCGGGGAGCTGTTTTTT,TRBV19,.,TRBD1,TRBJ2-2,17
CASSLTFSNYEQYF,TGTGCCAGCAGCCTCACTTTTTCGAACTACGAGCAGTACTTC,TRBV11-2,.,.,TRBJ2-7,14
CASSEGRGRTQDTQYF,TGTGCCAGCAGTGAGGGGCGTGGGCGGACACAAGATACGCAGTATTTT,TRBV25-1,.,.,TRBJ2-3,16